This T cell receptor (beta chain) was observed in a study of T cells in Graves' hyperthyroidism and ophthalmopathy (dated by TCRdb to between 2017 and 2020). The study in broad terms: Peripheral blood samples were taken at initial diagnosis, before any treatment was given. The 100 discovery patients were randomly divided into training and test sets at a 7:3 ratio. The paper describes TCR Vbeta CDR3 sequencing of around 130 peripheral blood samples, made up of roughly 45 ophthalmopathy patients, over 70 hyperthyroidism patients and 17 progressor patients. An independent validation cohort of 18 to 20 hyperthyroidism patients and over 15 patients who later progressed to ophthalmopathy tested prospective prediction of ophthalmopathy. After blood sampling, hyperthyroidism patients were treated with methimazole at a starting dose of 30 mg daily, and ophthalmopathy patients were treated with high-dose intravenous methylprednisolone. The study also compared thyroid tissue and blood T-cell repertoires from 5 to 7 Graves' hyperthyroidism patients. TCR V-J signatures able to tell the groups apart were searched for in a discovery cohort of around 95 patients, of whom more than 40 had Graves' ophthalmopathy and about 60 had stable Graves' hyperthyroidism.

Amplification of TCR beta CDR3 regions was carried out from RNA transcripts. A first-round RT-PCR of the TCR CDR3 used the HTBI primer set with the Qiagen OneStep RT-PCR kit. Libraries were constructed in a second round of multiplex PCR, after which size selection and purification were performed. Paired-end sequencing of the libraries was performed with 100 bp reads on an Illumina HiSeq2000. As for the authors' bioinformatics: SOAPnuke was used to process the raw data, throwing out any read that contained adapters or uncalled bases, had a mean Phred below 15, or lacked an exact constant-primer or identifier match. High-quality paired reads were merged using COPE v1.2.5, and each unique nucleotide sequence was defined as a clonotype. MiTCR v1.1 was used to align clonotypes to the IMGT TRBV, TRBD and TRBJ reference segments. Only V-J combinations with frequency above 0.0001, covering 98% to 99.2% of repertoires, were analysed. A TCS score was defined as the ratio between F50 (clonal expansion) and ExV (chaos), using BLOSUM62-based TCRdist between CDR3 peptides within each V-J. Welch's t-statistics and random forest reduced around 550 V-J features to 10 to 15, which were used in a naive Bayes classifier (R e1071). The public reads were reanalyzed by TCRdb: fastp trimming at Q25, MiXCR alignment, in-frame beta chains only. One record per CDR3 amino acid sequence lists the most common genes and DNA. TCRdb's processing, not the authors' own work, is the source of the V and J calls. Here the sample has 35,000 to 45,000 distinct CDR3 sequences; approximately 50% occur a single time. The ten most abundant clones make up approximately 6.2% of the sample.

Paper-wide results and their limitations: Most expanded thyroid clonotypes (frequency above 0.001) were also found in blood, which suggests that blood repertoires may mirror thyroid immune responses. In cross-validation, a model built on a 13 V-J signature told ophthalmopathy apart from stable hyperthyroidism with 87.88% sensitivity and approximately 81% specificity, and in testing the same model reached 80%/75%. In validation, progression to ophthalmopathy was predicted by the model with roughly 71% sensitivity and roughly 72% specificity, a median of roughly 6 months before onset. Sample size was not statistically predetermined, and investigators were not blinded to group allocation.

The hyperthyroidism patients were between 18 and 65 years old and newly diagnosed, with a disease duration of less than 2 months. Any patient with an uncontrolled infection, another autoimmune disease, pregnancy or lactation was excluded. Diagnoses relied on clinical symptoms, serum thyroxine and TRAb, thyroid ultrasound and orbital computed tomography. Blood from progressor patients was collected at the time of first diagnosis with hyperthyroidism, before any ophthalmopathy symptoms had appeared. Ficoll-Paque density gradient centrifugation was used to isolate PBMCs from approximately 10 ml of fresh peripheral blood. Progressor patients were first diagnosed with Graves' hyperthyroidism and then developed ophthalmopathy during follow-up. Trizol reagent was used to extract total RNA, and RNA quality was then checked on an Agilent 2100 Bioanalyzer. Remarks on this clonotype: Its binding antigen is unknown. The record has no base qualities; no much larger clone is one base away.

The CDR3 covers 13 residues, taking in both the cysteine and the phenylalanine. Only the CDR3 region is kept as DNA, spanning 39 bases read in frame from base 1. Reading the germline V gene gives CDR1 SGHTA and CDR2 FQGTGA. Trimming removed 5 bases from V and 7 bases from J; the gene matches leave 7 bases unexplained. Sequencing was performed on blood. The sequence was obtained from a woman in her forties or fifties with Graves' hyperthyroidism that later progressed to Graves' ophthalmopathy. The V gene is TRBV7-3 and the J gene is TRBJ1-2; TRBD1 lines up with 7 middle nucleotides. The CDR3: CASSPGGGGGYTF. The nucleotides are TGTGCCAGCAGCCCAGGGGGGGGAGGTGGCTACACCTTC.